This T cell receptor beta chain was sequenced for a study of blood T cell repertoires in COVID-19. About the study: Spain, Italy and the United States supplied samples that represented acute and convalescent COVID-19. T cells, B-cell-depleted T cells, or PBMCs provided the cDNA or gDNA that served as material.

Trimming took 6 bases from V and 4 from J; bases not matched to a gene: 7. Germline V gene lookup returns CDR1 MGHDK and CDR2 SYGVNS. The CDR3 runs 15 residues. Profiling relied on immunoSEQ multiplex PCR, and the TCRdb table lists in-frame clones only, not all of them. There are about 140,000 clones in the sample; about 79% occur only once, and approximately 4.5% lies in the top ten. Sequencing was performed on peripheral blood. The chain uses TRBV25-1 and TRBJ2-1, with 9 bases lining up with TRBD2. The sequence derives from a woman older than 75 with active or convalescent COVID-19. The CDR3 sequence is CASRESGGIYNEQFF. Written as DNA, the CDR3 is TGTGCCAGCAGAGAAAGCGGGGGGATATACAATGAGCAGTTCTTC. Supplemented by reference TRBV25-1 and TRBJ2-1, the full variable domain reads EADIYQTPRYLVIGTGKKITLECSQTMGHDKMYWYQQDPGMELHLIHYSYGVNSTEKGDLSSESTVSRIRTEHFPLTLESARPSHTSQYLCASRESGGIYNEQFFGPGTRLTVL.